In this sample, the clone carrying this T cell receptor beta chain turned up a few times. The data are from a study of CD8+ T cells in alopecia areata. The CDR3 spans 13 residues. Germline CDR1 SEHNR, CDR2 FQNEAQ (reference sequence). V lost 3 bases and J 4 bases, leaving 6 bases between the germline ends. TCR sequencing used cDNA made by reverse transcription of extracted RNA. The data were produced by immunoSEQ multiplex PCR, yet TCRdb's version contains in-frame clones alone and is incomplete. The repertoire holds about 200,000 clones, about 61% seen once, with 4.5% to 6% in the top ten. Source material: CD8+ T cells sorted from blood. The clonotype originates from a human donor in good health. The chain carries TRBV7-9 and TRBJ2-2; no clear D gene. The CDR3: CASSFERTGELFF. The CDR3 DNA follows: TGTGCCAGCAGCTTTGAGCGCACCGGGGAGCTGTTTTTT.